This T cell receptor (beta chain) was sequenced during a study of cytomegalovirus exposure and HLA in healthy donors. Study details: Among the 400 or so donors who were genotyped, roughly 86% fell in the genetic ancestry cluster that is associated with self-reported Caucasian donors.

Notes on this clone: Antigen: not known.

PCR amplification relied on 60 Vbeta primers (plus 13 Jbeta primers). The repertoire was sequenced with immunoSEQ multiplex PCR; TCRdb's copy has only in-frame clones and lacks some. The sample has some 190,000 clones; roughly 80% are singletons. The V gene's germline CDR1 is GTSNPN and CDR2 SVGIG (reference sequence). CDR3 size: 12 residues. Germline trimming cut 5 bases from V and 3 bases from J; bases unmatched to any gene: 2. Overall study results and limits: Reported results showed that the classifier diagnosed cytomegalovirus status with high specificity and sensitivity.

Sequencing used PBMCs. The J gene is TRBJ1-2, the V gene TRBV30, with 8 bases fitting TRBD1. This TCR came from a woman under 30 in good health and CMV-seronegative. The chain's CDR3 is CAWSQGDYGYTF. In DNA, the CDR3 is TGTGCCTGGTCACAGGGGGACTATGGCTACACCTTC.